This passage covers 8 T cell receptor beta chains from one sample sequenced in a study of control samples from healthy donors and cancer patients. The protocol was immunoSEQ multiplex PCR, while the TCRdb copy is restricted to in-frame clones and leaves out a portion. The profile shows under 150,000 clones, about 89% of them singletons. The source material was blood. These receptors were taken from a man aged 25-45 years in good health.

CDR3 residues: CASGLVVSGRAETQYF. CDR3 nucleotide sequence: TGTGCTAGTGGTTTGGTAGTCTCCGGGAGGGCCGAGACCCAGTACTTC. The genes are TRBV12-5 and TRBJ2-5; TRBD2 agrees at 8 bases. Looked up from germline, CDR1 is LGHNT and CDR2 is FRNRAP. CDR3 length: 16 residues. The V and J ends lost 0 bases and 5 bases, in that order; junction bases with no gene match: 8.

V gene TRBV4-1 combines with J gene TRBJ1-4; D gene uncertain. Germline V gene sequence: CDR1 MGHRA, CDR2 YSYEKL. Trimming left V 2 bases short and J 6 bases short, with 10 bases between. The CDR3 contains 14 residues. The CDR3 sequence: CASSQRFLDEKLFF. The CDR3 nucleotides read TGCGCCAGCAGCCAAAGATTTCTTGATGAAAAACTGTTTTTT.

This chain connects TRBV9 to TRBJ1-1; D is possibly TRBD1 (6 bases). The CDR3 totals 15 residues. Germline CDR1 and CDR2: SGDLS and YYNGEE. Trimming removed 0 bases at V and 8 bases at J, with 17 bases between. The CDR3 loop is CASSVGVGGLVEAFF. DNA for the CDR3: TGTGCCAGCAGCGTAGGGGTAGGGGGACTGGTAGAAGCTTTCTTT.

The chain employs TRBV9 and TRBJ2-5; the D gene could be TRBD1 or TRBD2 (6 bases each). V was trimmed by 0 bases and J by 4 bases, leaving 13 bases between them. The germline V gene has CDR1 SGDLS and CDR2 YYNGEE. The CDR3 consists of 15 residues. CDR3 sequence (DNA): TGTGCCAGCAGCGTAGGGGGGGCGCCCCCAGAGACCCAGTACTTC. Translating it yields CASSVGGAPPETQYF. Full variable domain (remainder filled in from reference TRBV9 and TRBJ2-5): DSGVTQTPKHLITATGQRVTLRCSPRSGDLSVYWYQQSLDQGLQFLIQYYNGEERAKGNILERFSAQQFPDLHSELNLSSLELGDSALYFCASSVGGAPPETQYFGPGTRLLVL.

V usage is TRBV5-4 and J usage is TRBJ2-3; the D is unclear. Per the germline V gene, CDR1 is SGHNT and CDR2 is YYREEE (reference sequence). Trimming left V 4 bases short and J 6 bases short, with 9 bases between. CDR3 length equals 12 residues. This chain's CDR3 is CASSEGTDTQYF. The CDR3 coding sequence is TGTGCCAGCAGCGAAGGAACGGATACGCAGTATTTT.

V is TRBV4-1 and J is TRBJ2-5; 9 nucleotides line up with TRBD1. Germline values: CDR1 MGHRA, CDR2 YSYEKL. Trimming removed 5 bases from V and 1 base from J; junction bases left unmatched: 5. The CDR3 covers 15 residues. CDR3 DNA sequence: TGCGCCAGCAGCACCGGGACAGGGATCCAAGAGACCCAGTACTTC. Protein product: CASSTGTGIQETQYF.

The genes are TRBV10-3 and TRBJ1-2, with a tentative D call TRBD1 (6 bases). CDR1 ENHRY and CDR2 SYGVKD come from the germline V gene. The CDR3 contains 13 residues. Trimming took off 8 bases at V and 1 base at J, with 11 bases between the two ends. CDR3 sequence reads: CAIQDSVNYGYTF. The CDR3 nucleotides are TGTGCCATCCAGGACAGTGTTAACTATGGCTACACCTTC.

This chain links TRBV7-2 with TRBJ1-1; D gene unclear. Between the trimmed V and J ends, which lost 4 bases and 1 base, there was a span of 10 bases. The CDR3 spans 14 residues. Germline V CDR1 and CDR2: SGHTA, FQGNSA. In DNA form, the CDR3 reads TGTGCCAGCAGCTCTTTGGCCGGGAACACTGAAGCTTTCTTT. As protein: CASSSLAGNTEAFF.